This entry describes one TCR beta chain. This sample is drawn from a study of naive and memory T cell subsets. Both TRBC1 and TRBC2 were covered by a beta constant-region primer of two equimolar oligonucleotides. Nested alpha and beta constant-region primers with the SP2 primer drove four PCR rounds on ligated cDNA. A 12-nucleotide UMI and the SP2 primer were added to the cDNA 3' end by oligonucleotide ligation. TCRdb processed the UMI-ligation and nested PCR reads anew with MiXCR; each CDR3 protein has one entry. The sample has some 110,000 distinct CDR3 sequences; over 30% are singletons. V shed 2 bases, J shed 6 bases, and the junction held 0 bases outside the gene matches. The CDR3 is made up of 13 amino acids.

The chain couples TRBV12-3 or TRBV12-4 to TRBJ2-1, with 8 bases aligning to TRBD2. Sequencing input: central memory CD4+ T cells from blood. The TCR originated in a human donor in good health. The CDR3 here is CASSLREGNEQFF. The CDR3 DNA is TGTGCCAGCAGTTTACGGGAGGGCAATGAGCAGTTCTTC.